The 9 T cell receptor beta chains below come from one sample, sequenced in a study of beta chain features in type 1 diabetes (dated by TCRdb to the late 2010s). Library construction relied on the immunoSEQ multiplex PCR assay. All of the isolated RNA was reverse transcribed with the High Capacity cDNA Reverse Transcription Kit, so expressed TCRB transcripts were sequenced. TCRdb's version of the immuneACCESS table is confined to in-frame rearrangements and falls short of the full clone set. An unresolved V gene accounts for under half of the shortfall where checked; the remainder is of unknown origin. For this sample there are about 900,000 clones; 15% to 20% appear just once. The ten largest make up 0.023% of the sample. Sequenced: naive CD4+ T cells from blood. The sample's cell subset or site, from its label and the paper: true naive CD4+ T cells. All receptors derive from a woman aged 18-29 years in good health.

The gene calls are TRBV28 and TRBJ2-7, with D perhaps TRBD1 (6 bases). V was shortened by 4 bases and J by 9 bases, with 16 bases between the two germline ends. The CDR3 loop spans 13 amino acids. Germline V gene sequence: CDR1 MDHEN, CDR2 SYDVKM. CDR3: CASSSYYQGRQYF. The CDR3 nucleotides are TGTGCCAGCAGTTCGTACTACCAGGGGAGGCAGTACTTC.

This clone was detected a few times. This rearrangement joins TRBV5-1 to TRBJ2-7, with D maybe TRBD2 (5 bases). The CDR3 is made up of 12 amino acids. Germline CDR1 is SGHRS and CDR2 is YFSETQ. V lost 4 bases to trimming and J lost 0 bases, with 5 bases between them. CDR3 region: CASSGSSYEQYF. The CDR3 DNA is TGCGCCAGCAGCGGGAGCTCCTACGAGCAGTACTTC.

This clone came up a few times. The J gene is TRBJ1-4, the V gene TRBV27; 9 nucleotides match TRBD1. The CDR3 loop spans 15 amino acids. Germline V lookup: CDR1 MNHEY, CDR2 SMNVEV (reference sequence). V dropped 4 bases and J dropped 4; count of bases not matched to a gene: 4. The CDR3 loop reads CASSSLGQGNEKLFF. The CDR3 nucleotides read TGTGCCAGCAGTTCTCTGGGACAGGGTAATGAAAAACTGTTTTTT. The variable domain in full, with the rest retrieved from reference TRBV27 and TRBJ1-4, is EAQVTQNPRYLITVTGKKLTVTCSQNMNHEYMSWYRQDPGLGLRQIYYSMNVEVTDKGDVPEGYKVSRKEKRNFPLILESPSPNQTSLYFCASSSLGQGNEKLFFGSGTQLSVL.

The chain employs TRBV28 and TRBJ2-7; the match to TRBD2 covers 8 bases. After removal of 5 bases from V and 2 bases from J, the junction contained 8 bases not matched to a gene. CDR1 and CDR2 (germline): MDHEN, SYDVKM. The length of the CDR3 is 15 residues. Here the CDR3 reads CASSLIAGSPYEQYF. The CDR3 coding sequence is TGTGCCAGCAGTCTCATAGCGGGAAGCCCCTACGAGCAGTACTTC.

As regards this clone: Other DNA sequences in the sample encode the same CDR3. Written as DNA, the CDR3 is TGTGCCAGCAGCGTTAGCGGGAACACAGATACGCAGTATTTT. Protein sequence: CASSVSGNTDTQYF. This rearrangement joins TRBV9 to TRBJ2-3; 8 positions match TRBD2. The CDR3 sequence is 14 residues long. CDR1 is SGDLS and CDR2 is YYNGEE in the germline V gene. V shed 2 bases, J shed 2 bases, and the junction held 1 base outside the gene matches.

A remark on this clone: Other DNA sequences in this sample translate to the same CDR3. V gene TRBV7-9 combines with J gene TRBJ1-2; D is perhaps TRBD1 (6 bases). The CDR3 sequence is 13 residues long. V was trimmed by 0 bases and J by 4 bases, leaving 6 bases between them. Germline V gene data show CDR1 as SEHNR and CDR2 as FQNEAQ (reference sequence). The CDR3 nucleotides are TGTGCCAGCAGCTTAGCAGGGGGCTATGGCTACACCTTC. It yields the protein CASSLAGGYGYTF.

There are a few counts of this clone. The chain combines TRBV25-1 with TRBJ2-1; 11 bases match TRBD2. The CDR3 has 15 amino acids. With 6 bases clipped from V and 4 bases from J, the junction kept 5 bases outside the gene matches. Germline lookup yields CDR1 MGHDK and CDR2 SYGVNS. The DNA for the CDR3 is TGTGCCAGCAGCCTATCTAGCGGGAGGTACAATGAGCAGTTCTTC. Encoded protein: CASSLSSGRYNEQFF.

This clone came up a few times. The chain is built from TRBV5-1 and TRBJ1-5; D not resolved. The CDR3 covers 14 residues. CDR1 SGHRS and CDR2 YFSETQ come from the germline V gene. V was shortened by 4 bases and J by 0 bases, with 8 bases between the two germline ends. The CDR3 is CASSEGYSNQPQHF. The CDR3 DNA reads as TGCGCCAGCAGCGAGGGTTATAGCAATCAGCCCCAGCATTTT.

The CDR3 here is CASSYGPSSGANVLTF. CDR3 DNA sequence: TGTGCCAGCAGTTACGGACCGAGCTCTGGGGCCAACGTCCTGACTTTC. V and J are TRBV6-5 and TRBJ2-6; unclear D gene. This CDR3 is built from 16 residues. The V and J ends lost 2 bases and 0 bases respectively, with 8 bases between them. Germline assignment: CDR1 MNHEY and CDR2 SVGAGI.